The clone carrying this T cell receptor beta chain occurred many times. Here immunoSEQ multiplex PCR was the method, and the copy in TCRdb shows in-frame clones only, minus some. Here the sample spans some 200,000 clones, 75% to 80% being singletons. CDR1 and CDR2 from the germline V gene are SGHNT and YYREEE (reference sequence). The CDR3 runs 12 residues. V lost 3 bases, J lost 3 bases, and 7 bases lay in between. The data are from a study of blood T cell repertoires in COVID-19. The sequence derives from a woman aged 70 to 79 with acute or convalescent COVID-19. Material: peripheral blood. This chain joins TRBV5-4 and TRBJ2-7; D gene unclear. The CDR3 DNA is TGTGCCAGCAGCTCCCCCAGCTACGAGCAGTACTTC. Translating it yields CASSSPSYEQYF. Full variable domain (remainder filled in from reference TRBV5-4 and TRBJ2-7): ETGVTQSPTHLIKTRGQQVTLRCSSQSGHNTVSWYQQALGQGPQFIFQYYREEENGRGNFPPRFSGLQFPNYSSELNVNALELDDSALYLCASSSPSYEQYFGPGTRLTVT.